This TCR beta chain was profiled in a study of regulatory T cells in long-lasting Graves disease. Study-level results: Shared public clonotypes totalled 2,741 in persistent patients, compared with roughly 970 in new patients.

In this sample, this clonotype turned up many times. The antigen remains undetermined. For TCR beta, libraries came from iRepertoire HTBI primers and Arm-PCR of CDR3 regions. In TCRdb, the multiplex PCR reads were re-called with MiXCR into one record per CDR3 protein. The sample shows hundreds of thousands of distinct CDR3 sequences, around 12% of them seen only once. Time point in this sample: newly diagnosed GD, antithyroid drugs for less than 3 months. Scientists built the TCR library using RNA that was extracted from PBMCs. Germline V gives CDR1 LGHDT, CDR2 YNNKEL (reference sequence). This CDR3 is built from 13 residues. Trimming stripped 2 bases from V and 10 bases from J, with 12 bases between. This sample was also put to use in a study of T cells in Graves' hyperthyroidism and ophthalmopathy. This second study says: The primer set for the first-round RT-PCR of the TCR CDR3 was HTBI.

This TCR derives from a woman aged 25 to 39 with Graves disease. Here the sequenced sample was peripheral blood mononuclear cells (PBMCs), taken at new diagnosis, from a patient treated with antithyroid drugs. V and J are TRBV3-1 and TRBJ2-1; D gene ambiguous. In nucleotides, the CDR3 is TGTGCCAGCAGCCAATACGGGTTTGGGGAGCAGTTCTTC. It encodes CASSQYGFGEQFF.